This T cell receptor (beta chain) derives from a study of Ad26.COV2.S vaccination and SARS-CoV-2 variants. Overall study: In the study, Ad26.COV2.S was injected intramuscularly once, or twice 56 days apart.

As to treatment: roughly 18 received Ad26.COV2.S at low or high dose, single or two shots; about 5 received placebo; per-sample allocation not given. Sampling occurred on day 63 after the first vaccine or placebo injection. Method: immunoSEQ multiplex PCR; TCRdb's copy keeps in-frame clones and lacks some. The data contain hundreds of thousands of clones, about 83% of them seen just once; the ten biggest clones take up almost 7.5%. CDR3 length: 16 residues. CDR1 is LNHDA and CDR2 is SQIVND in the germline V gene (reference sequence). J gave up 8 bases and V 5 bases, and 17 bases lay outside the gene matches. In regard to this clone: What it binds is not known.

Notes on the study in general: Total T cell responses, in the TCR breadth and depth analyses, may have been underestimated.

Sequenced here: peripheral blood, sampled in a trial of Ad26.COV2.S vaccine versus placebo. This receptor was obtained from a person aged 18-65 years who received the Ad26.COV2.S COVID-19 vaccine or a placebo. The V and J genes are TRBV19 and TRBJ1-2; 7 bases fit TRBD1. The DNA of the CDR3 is TGTGCCAGTAGTTCCGGCTTACAGGGGATTCAGGGCGGCTACACCTTC. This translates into CASSSGLQGIQGGYTF.